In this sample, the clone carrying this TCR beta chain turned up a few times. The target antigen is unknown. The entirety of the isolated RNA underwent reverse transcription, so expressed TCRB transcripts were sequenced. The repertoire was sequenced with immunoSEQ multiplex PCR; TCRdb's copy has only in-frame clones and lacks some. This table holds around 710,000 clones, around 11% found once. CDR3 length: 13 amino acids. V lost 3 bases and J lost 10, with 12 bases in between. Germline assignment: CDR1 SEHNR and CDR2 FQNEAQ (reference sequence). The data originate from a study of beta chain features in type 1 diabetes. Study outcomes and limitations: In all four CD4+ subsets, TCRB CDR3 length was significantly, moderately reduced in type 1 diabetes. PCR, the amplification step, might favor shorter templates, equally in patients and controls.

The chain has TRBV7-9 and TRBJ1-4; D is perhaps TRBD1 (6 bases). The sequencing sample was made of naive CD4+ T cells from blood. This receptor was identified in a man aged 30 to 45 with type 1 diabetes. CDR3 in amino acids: CASSFNREAKLFF. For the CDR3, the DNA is TGTGCCAGCAGCTTCAACAGGGAAGCAAAACTGTTTTTT.